A selection of T cell receptor beta chains follows, all from one sample in a study of T-cell memory formation after mild COVID-19. One entry per CDR3 protein, called by TCRdb with MiXCR from the 5' RACE reads. The table includes roughly 150,000 distinct CDR3 sequences, approximately 13% detected once. The sequenced sample consisted of PBMCs or a T cell subset sorted from them (not recorded which). The receptors originated from a man aged 18 to 30 who had mild COVID-19 (a few samples of this study predate the infection). Cell type and time point are not known. Both conserved end residues are part of each CDR3.

TRBJ1-2	TRBV5-1	CATLTGAVDYGYTF
TRBJ2-2	TRBV5-1	CASSFLAGYSNTGELFF
TRBJ1-4	TRBV5-1	CASSSTGTANEKLFF
TRBJ1-3	TRBV20-1	CSAPERTSGNTIYF
TRBJ2-1	TRBV7-2	CASSLDATGGYNEQFF
TRBJ2-6	TRBV18	CASSPGSGANVLTF
TRBJ1-4	TRBV4-1	CASSHHGTAHEKLFF
TRBJ2-3	TRBV4-1	CASSQPLVGRGTDTQYF
TRBJ2-5	TRBV4-1	CASKTGDRQETQYF
TRBJ2-2	TRBV24-1	CATSRSGGTGELFF
TRBJ1-1	TRBV20-1	CSARVGGANTEAFF
TRBJ1-2	TRBV5-1	CASSPPDVYGYTF
TRBJ2-1	TRBV12-3/TRBV12-4	CASSITGGNEQFF
TRBJ1-2	TRBV30	CAWSRDRPYGYTF
TRBJ2-7	TRBV6-6	CASRRSTEQYF
TRBJ1-1	TRBV20-1	CSALLLGTEAFF
TRBJ1-1	TRBV6-1	CASSEAGGARSEAFF
TRBJ1-5	TRBV28	CASIARHQPQHF
TRBJ2-1	TRBV7-2	CASSTPRPYNEQFF
TRBJ2-3	TRBV18	CASSPADTQYF
TRBJ2-7	TRBV29-1	CSVETGVTYEQYF
TRBJ1-6	TRBV10-1	CASSVERLYNSPLHF
TRBJ2-3	TRBV24-1	CAVSGADTQYF
TRBJ1-1	TRBV18	CASSPQVNTEAFF
TRBJ2-4	TRBV7-2	CASSLLPRLAKNIQYF
TRBJ2-5	TRBV5-1	CASSAGGTGLETQYF
TRBJ1-2	TRBV7-9	CASSSDRGYYGYTF
TRBJ2-3	TRBV6-5	CASRSFGGSDTQYF
TRBJ2-5	TRBV7-9	CASSLKGQGGKLETQYF
TRBJ1-6	TRBV7-2	CASSIVGGPANSPLHF
TRBJ1-5	TRBV7-9	CASSLEGGQPQHF
TRBJ2-3	TRBV5-1	CASSLDVAGGDTQYF
TRBJ1-1	TRBV20-1	CSALTDMNTEAFF